A single count supports the clone carrying this T cell receptor (beta chain). The sample originates from a study of blood T cell repertoires in COVID-19. The method was immunoSEQ multiplex PCR; TCRdb's version includes in-frame clones alone and lacks a portion of them. This table has a few hundred thousand clones, approximately 87% appearing once. The V end lost 4 bases, the J end lost 2 bases, and 11 bases lay between the germline ends. This CDR3 is built from 14 residues. Germline CDR1 and CDR2: MNHEY and SMNVEV (reference sequence). The chain carries TRBV27 and TRBJ2-5; D not certain. Sequencing was done on a sample of peripheral blood. The TCR sequence derives from a man aged 55 to 69 who had recovered from COVID-19. The DNA of the CDR3 is TGTGCCAGCAGTTCGTTTGGCACACAAGAGACCCAGTACTTC. It yields the protein CASSSFGTQETQYF.